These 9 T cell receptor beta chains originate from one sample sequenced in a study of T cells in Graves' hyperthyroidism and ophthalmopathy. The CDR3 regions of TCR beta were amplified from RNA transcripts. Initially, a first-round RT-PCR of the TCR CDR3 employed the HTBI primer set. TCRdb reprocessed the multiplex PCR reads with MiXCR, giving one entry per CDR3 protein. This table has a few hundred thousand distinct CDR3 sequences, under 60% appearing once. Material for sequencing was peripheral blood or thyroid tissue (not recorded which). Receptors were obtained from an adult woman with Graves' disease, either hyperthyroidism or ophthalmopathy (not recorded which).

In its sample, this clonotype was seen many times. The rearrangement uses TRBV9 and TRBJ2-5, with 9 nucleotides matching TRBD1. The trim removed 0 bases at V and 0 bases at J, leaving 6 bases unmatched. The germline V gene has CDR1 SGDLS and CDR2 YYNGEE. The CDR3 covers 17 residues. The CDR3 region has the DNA TGTGCCAGCAGCGTAGGAGTAGGACAGGGGTACCAAGAGACCCAGTACTTC. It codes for CASSVGVGQGYQETQYF.

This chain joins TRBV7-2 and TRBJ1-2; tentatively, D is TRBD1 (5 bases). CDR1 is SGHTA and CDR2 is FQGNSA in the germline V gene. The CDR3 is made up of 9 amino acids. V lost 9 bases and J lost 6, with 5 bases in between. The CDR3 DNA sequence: TGTGCCAGGGGGCATGGCTACACCTTC. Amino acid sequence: CARGHGYTF.

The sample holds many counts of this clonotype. The CDR3 sequence is CASSLGTDSPLHF. The CDR3 DNA reads as TGTGCCAGCAGCCTAGGGACAGACTCACCCCTCCACTTT. The chain is built from TRBV7-6 and TRBJ1-6; 7 positions agree with TRBD1. Germline V lookup: CDR1 SGHVS, CDR2 FNYEAQ. CDR3 length equals 13 residues. V lost 5 bases to trimming and J lost 10 bases; unmatched junction nucleotides: 5.

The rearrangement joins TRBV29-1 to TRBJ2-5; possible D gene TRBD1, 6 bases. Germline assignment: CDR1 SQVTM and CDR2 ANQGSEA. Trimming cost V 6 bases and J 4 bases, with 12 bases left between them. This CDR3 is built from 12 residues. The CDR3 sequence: CSVDRYPETQYF. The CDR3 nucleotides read TGCAGCGTGGACAGATATCCAGAGACCCAGTACTTC.

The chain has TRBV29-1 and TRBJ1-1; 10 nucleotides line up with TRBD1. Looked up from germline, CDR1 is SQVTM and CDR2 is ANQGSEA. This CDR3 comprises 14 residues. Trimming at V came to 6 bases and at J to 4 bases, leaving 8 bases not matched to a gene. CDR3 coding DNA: TGCAGCGTCCCGGGACAGGGGTCGGGCACTGAAGCTTTCTTT. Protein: CSVPGQGSGTEAFF.

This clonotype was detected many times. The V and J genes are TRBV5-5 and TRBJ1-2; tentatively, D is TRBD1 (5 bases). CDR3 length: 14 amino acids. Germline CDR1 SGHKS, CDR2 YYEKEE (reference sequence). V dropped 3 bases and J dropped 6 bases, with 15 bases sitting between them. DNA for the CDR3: TGTGCCAGCAGCTCGAGTCCAGGGTTGGATGGCTACACCTTC. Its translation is CASSSSPGLDGYTF.

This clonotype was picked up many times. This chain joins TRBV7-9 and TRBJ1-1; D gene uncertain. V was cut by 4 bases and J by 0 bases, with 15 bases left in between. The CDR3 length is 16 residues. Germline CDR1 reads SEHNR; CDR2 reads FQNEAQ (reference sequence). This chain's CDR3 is CASSSKRRAMNTEAFF. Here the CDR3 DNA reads TGTGCCAGCAGCTCCAAACGGCGGGCCATGAACACTGAAGCTTTCTTT.

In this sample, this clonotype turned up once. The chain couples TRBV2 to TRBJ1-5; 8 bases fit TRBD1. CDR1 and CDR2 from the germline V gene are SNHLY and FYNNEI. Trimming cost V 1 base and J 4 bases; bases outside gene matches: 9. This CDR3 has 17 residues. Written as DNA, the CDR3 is TGTGCCAGCAGTGAAGTGGGGGGGACAGGAAGAAATCAGCCCCAGCATTTT. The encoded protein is CASSEVGGTGRNQPQHF.

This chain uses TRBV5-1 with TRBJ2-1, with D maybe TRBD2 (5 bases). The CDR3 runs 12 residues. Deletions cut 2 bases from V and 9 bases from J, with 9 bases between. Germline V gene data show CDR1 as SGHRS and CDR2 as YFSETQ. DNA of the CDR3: TGCGCCAGCAGCTTCAGCGGTGGTGAGCAGTTCTTC. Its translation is CASSFSGGEQFF.